These 5 T cell receptor beta chains were all obtained from the same sample, sequenced in a study of early T cells in non-severe SARS-CoV-2 infection. MiXCR, applied by TCRdb to the 5' RACE reads, yields one record per CDR3 protein. The repertoire consists of over 25,000 distinct CDR3 sequences, with about 7% occurring once and the leading ten covering more than 3.5%. Input material: whole blood. Receptor source: an adult who was a healthcare worker with PCR-confirmed SARS-CoV-2 infection or an uninfected control (not recorded which).

This clonotype was recorded many times. The chain recombines TRBV30 with TRBJ1-2; tentative D call: TRBD1 (5 bases). Germline CDR1 and CDR2: GTSNPN and SVGIG (reference sequence). V lost 7 bases and J lost 2, with 14 bases in between. The CDR3 extends over 13 amino acids. CDR3 DNA: TGTGCCTTCTCGGGACGGATGAACTATGGCTACACCTTC. This codes for CAFSGRMNYGYTF. Full variable domain (missing parts from reference TRBV30 and TRBJ1-2): SQTIHQWPATLVQPVGSPLSLECTVEGTSNPNLYWYRQAAGRGLQLLFYSVGIGQISSEVPQNLSASRPQDRQFILSSKKLLLSDSGFYLCAFSGRMNYGYTFGSGTRLTVV.

This clonotype occurred many times. J is TRBJ1-6 and V is TRBV7-3; 10 positions match TRBD1. This CDR3 is 15 amino acids long. The trim removed 5 bases at V and 7 bases at J, leaving 5 bases unmatched. Germline V gene sequence: CDR1 SGHTA, CDR2 FQGTGA. This CDR3 is CASSPTGQGNSPLHF. The CDR3, as DNA: TGTGCCAGCAGCCCAACGGGACAGGGGAATTCACCCCTCCACTTT.

Only a few counts were recorded for this clonotype. The chain uses TRBV29-1 and TRBJ2-1; 9 positions agree with TRBD2. CDR1 and CDR2 (germline): SQVTM, ANQGSEA. V trimming: 5 bases; J trimming: 3 bases; junction bases outside the gene matches: 8. This CDR3 region has 15 residues. The DNA for the CDR3 is TGCAGCGTTACATTAGCGGGAGTCAGCTACAATGAGCAGTTCTTC. It yields the protein CSVTLAGVSYNEQFF.

This clonotype was picked up many times. The chain is built from TRBV29-1 and TRBJ2-2; 11 positions agree with TRBD2. Per germline, CDR1 SQVTM and CDR2 ANQGSEA. The CDR3 length is 16 residues. The V and J ends lost 1 base and 3 bases, in that order; junction bases with no gene match: 4. The CDR3 bases are TGCAGCGTTGAAGCCGGGACTAGCGGTTACACCGGGGAGCTGTTTTTT. Amino acids: CSVEAGTSGYTGELFF.

This clonotype was counted at least ten times. The chain is built from TRBV10-2 and TRBJ1-4, with 7 bases matching TRBD1. V lost 6 bases to trimming and J lost 4 bases; unmatched junction nucleotides: 5. This CDR3 contains 14 residues. Germline loops: CDR1 WSHSY, CDR2 SAAADI. The CDR3 DNA sequence: TGCGCCAGCAGACCGACAGGGAATAATGAAAAACTGTTTTTT. Its protein product is CASRPTGNNEKLFF.